This T cell receptor beta chain was captured in a study of regulatory T cells in long-lasting Graves disease. Study-level information: For under 3 months, newly diagnosed Graves' patients had been taking antithyroid drugs.

The time point denotes: newly diagnosed GD, antithyroid drugs for less than 3 months. The TCR library was made from RNA that had been extracted from PBMCs in TRIzol. Researchers made TCR beta libraries by using iRepertoire HTBI primers and running Arm-PCR on CDR3 regions. TCRdb used MiXCR to reprocess the multiplex PCR reads, holding one entry per CDR3 protein. The repertoire consists of just over 600,000 distinct CDR3 sequences, with roughly 15% occurring once and the leading ten covering around 18%. This clonotype was observed many times. The sample was also reused in another study, on T cells in Graves' hyperthyroidism and ophthalmopathy. That investigation notes: Any patient presenting with uncontrolled infection, other autoimmune disease, pregnancy or lactation was left out. Prediction of ophthalmopathy progression came a median roughly 6.4 months pre-onset.

The receptor comes from a woman in her thirties with Graves disease. Material: peripheral blood mononuclear cells (PBMCs), obtained at new diagnosis, from a patient treated with antithyroid drugs.

The CDR3 DNA is TGCAGTGCTAAATCAGGGTCGGGCGACACCGGGGAGCTGTTTTTT. As protein: CSAKSGSGDTGELFF. The chain uses TRBV20-1 and TRBJ2-2; possible D gene TRBD1, 5 bases. With 4 bases removed from V and 3 bases from J, the gap between germline ends came to 15 bases. Germline V lookup: CDR1 DFQATT, CDR2 SNEGSKA (reference sequence). This CDR3 has 15 residues.